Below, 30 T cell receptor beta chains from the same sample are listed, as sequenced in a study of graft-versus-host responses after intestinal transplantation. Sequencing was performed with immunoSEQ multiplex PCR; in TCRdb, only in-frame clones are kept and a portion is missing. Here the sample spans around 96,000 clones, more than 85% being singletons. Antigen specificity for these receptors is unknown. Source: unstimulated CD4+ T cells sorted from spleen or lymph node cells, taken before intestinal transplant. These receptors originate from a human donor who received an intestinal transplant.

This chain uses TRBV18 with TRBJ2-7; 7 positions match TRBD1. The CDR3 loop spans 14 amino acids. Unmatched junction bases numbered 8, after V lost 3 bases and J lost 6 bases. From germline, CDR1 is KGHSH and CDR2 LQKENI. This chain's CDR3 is CASSPVQGSSEQYF. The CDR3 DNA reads TGTGCCAGCTCACCGGTACAGGGGTCAAGCGAGCAGTACTTC.

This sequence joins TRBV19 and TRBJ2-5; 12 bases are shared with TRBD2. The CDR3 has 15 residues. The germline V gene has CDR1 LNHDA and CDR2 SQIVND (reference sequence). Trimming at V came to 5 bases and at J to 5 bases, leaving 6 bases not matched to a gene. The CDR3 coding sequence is TGTGCCAGTAGTCCGACTAGCGGGAGATGGGAGACCCAGTACTTC. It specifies CASSPTSGRWETQYF. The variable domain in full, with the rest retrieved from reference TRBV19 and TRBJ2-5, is DGGITQSPKYLFRKEGQNVTLSCEQNLNHDAMYWYRQDPGQGLRLIYYSQIVNDFQKGDIAEGYSVSREKKESFPLTVTSAQKNPTAFYLCASSPTSGRWETQYFGPGTRLLVL.

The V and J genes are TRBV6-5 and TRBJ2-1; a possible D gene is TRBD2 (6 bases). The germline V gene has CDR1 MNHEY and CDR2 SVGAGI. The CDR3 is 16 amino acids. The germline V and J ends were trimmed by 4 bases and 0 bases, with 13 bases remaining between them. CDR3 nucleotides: TGTGCCAGCAGTTCCCGACGACTAGTCTCCTACAATGAGCAGTTCTTC. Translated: CASSSRRLVSYNEQFF.

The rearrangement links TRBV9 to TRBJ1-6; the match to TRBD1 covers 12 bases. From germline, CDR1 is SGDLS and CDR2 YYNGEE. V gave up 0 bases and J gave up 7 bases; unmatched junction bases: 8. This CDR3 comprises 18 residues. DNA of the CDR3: TGTGCCAGCAGCGTAGGGGGACAGGGGGCCGGCGGAAATTCACCCCTCCACTTT. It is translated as CASSVGGQGAGGNSPLHF. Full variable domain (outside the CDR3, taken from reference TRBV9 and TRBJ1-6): DSGVTQTPKHLITATGQRVTLRCSPRSGDLSVYWYQQSLDQGLQFLIQYYNGEERAKGNILERFSAQQFPDLHSELNLSSLELGDSALYFCASSVGGQGAGGNSPLHFGNGTRLTVT.

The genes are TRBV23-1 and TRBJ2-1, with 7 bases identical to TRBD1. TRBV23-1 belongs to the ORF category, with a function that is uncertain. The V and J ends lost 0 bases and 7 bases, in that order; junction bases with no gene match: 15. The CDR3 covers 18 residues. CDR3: CASSQSAQASGTENEQFF. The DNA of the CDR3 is TGCGCCAGCAGTCAATCTGCACAGGCCTCCGGGACAGAAAATGAGCAGTTCTTC.

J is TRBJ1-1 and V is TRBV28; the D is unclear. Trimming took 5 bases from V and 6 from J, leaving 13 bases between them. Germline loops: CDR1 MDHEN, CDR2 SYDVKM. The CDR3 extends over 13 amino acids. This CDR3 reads CASSREDSAEAFF. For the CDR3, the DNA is TGTGCCAGCAGTCGAGAGGACTCCGCTGAAGCTTTCTTT. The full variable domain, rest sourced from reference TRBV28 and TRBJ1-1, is DVKVTQSSRYLVKRTGEKVFLECVQDMDHENMFWYRQDPGLGLRLIYFSYDVKMKEKGDIPEGYSVSREKKERFSLILESASTNQTSMYLCASSREDSAEAFFGQGTRLTVV.

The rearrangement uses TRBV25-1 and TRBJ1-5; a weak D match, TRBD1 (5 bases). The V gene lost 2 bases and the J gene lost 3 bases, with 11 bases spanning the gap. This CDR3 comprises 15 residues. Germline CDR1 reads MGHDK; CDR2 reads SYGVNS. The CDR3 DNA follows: TGTGCCAGCAGTGAAGGGGGGGGTAACAATCAGCCCCAGCATTTT. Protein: CASSEGGGNNQPQHF.

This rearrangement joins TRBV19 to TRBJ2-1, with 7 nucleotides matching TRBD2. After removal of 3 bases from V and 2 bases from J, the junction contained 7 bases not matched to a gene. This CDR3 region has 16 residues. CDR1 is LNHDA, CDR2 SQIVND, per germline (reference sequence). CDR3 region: CASSIGRLAAYNEQFF. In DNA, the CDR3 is TGTGCCAGTAGTATCGGTCGGCTAGCGGCCTACAATGAGCAGTTCTTC.

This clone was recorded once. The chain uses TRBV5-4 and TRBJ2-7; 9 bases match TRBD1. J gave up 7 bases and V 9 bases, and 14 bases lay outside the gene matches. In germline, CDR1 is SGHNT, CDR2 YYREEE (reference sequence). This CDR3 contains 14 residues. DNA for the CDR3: TGTGCCACCCGGGACAGGGATCCCCCTGGGGAGCAGTACTTC. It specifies CATRDRDPPGEQYF.

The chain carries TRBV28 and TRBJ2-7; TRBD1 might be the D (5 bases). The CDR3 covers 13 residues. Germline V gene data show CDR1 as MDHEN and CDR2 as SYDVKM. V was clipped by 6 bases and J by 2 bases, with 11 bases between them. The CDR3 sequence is CASSLIGAYEQYF. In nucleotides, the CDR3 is TGTGCCAGCAGCTTAATAGGGGCCTACGAGCAGTACTTC.

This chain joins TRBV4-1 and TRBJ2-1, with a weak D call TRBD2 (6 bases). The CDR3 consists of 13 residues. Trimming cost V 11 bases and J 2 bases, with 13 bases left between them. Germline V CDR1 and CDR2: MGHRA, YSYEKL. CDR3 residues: CAVEAGTYNEQFF. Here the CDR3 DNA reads TGCGCCGTAGAGGCGGGGACCTACAATGAGCAGTTCTTC.

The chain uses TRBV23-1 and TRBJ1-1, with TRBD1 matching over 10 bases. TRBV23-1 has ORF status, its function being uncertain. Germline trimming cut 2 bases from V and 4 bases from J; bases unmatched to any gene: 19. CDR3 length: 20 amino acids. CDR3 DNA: TGCGCCAGCAGTCAAAGGGGGACAGGGGCTATTTTTATCGCGGGCACTGAAGCTTTCTTT. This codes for CASSQRGTGAIFIAGTEAFF.

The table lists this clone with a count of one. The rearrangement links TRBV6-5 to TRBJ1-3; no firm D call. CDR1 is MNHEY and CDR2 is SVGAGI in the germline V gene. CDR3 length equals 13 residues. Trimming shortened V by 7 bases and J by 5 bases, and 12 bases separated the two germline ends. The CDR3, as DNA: TGTGCCAGCAAGGAGGCCGATCGAAACACCATATATTTT. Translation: CASKEADRNTIYF.

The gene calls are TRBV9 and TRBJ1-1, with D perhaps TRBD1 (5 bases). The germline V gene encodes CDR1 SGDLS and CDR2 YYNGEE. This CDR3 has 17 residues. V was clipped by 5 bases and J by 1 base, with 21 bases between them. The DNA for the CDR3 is TGTGCCAGCAGTATGCCCCGGACAACAACGGGGAACACTGAAGCTTTCTTT. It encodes CASSMPRTTTGNTEAFF. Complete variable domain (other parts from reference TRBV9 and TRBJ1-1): DSGVTQTPKHLITATGQRVTLRCSPRSGDLSVYWYQQSLDQGLQFLIQYYNGEERAKGNILERFSAQQFPDLHSELNLSSLELGDSALYFCASSMPRTTTGNTEAFFGQGTRLTVV.

CDR3 coding DNA: TGTGCCAGCAGCTTATTCGGGCAGGGAGAGACCCAGTACTTC. It translates to CASSLFGQGETQYF. This chain joins TRBV7-3 and TRBJ2-5; weak D call: TRBD1 (5 bases). V lost 2 bases and J 4 bases, leaving 11 bases between the germline ends. CDR3 length: 14 amino acids. Germline values: CDR1 SGHTA, CDR2 FQGTGA.

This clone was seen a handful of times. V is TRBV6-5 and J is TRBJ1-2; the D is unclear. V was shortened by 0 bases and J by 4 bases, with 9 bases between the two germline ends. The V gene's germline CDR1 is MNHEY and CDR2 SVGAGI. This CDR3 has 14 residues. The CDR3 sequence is CASSYSVSGYGYTF. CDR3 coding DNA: TGTGCCAGCAGTTACTCGGTGTCCGGCTATGGCTACACCTTC.

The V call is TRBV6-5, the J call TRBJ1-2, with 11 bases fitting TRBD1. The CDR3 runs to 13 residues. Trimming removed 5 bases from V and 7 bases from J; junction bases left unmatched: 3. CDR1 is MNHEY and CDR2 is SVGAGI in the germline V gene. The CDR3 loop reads CASSRDRGFGYTF. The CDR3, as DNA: TGTGCCAGCAGTCGGGACAGGGGGTTTGGCTACACCTTC.

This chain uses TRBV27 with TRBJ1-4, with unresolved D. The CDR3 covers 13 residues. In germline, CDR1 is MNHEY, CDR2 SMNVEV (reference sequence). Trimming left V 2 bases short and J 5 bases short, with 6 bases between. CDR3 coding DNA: TGTGCCAGCAGTTTAACGGGGAATGAAAAACTGTTTTTT. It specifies CASSLTGNEKLFF.

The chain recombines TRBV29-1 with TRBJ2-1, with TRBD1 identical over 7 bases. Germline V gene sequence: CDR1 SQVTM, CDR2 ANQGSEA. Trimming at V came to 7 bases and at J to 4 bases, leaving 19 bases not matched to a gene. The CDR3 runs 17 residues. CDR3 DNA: TGCAGCGGAATATTAGGGACAGCCACGTCGGGTTACAATGAGCAGTTCTTC. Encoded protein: CSGILGTATSGYNEQFF.

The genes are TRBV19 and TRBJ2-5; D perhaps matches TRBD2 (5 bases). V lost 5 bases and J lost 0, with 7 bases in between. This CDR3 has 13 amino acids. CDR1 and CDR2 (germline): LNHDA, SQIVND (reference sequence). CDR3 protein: CASSVGNQETQYF. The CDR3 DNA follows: TGTGCCAGTAGTGTCGGGAACCAAGAGACCCAGTACTTC. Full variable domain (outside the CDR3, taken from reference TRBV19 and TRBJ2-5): DGGITQSPKYLFRKEGQNVTLSCEQNLNHDAMYWYRQDPGQGLRLIYYSQIVNDFQKGDIAEGYSVSREKKESFPLTVTSAQKNPTAFYLCASSVGNQETQYFGPGTRLLVL.

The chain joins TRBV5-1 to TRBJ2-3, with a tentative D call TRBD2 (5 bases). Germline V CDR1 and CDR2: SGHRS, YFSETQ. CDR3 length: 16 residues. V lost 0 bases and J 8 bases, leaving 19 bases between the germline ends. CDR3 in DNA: TGCGCCAGCAGCTTGGCCCCCGGCCCCGGTGAGGGTACGCAGTATTTT. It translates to CASSLAPGPGEGTQYF.

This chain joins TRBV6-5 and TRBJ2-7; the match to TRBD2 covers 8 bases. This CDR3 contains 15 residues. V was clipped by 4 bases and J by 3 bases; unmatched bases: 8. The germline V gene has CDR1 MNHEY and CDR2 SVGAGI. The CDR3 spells CASSSAGALLYEQYF. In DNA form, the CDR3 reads TGTGCCAGCAGTTCAGCGGGGGCCCTCCTCTACGAGCAGTACTTC.

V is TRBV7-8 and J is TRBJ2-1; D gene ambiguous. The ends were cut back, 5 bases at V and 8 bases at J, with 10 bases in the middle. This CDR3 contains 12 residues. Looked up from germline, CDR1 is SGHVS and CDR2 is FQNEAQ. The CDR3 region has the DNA TGTGCCAGCAGCCCGGTCCGGTATGAGCAGTTCTTC. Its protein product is CASSPVRYEQFF.

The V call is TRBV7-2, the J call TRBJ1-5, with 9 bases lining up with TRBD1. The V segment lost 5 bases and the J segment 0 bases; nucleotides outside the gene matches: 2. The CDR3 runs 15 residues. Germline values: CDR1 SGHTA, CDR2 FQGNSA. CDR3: CASSQDRGSNQPQHF. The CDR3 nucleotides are TGTGCCAGCAGCCAGGACAGGGGTAGCAATCAGCCCCAGCATTTT.

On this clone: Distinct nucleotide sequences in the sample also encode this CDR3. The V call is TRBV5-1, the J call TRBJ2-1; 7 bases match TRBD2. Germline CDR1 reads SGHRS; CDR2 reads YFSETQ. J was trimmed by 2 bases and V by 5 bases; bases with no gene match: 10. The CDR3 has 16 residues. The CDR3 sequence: CASSSSWGGTYNEQFF. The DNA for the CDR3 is TGCGCCAGCAGTTCCTCTTGGGGGGGGACCTACAATGAGCAGTTCTTC.

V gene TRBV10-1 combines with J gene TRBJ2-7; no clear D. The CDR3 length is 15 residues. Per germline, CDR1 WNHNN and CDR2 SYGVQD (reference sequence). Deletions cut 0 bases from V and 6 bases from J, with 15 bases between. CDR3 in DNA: TGCGCCAGCAGTGAGTCCCCGGTACAGCTTACCGAGCAGTACTTC. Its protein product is CASSESPVQLTEQYF.

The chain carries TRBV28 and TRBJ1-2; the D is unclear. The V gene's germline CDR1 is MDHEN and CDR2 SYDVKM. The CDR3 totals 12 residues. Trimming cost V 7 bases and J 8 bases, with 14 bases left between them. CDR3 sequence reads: CASKEEGQGYTF. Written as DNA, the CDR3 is TGTGCCAGCAAGGAGGAAGGGCAGGGCTACACCTTC.

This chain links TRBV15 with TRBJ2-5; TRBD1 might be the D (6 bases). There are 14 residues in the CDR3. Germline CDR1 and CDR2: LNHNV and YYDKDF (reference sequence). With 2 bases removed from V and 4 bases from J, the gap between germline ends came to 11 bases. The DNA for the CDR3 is TGTGCCACCAGCAGAACACAGGGCGGAGAGACCCAGTACTTC. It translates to CATSRTQGGETQYF.

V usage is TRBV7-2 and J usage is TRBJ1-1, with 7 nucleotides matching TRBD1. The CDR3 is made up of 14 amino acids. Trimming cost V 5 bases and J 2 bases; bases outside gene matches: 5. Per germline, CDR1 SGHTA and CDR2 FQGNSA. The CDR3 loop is CASSRGQENTEAFF. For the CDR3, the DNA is TGTGCCAGCAGCCGCGGACAGGAAAACACTGAAGCTTTCTTT.

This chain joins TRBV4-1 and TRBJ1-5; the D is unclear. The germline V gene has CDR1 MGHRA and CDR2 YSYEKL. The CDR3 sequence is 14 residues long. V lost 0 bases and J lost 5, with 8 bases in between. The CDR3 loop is CASSQDGRDQPQHF. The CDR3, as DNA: TGCGCCAGCAGCCAAGATGGGAGGGATCAGCCCCAGCATTTT.